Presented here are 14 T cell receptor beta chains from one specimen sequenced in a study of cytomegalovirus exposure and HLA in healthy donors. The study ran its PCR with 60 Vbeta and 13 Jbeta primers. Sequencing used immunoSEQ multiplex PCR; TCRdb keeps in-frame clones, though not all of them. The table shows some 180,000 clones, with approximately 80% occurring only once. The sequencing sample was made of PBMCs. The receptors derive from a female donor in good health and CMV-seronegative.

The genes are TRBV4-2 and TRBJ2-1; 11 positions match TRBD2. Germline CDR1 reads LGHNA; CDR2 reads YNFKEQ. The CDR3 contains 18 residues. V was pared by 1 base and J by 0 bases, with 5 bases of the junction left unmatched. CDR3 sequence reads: CASSQGTSGRSSYNEQFF. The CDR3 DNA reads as TGTGCCAGCAGCCAAGGGACTAGCGGGCGGAGCTCCTACAATGAGCAGTTCTTC.

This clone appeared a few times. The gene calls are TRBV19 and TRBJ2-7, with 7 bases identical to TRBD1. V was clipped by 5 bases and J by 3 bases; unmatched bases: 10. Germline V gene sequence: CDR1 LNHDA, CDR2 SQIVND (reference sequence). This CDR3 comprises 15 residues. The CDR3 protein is CASSSRLGGFYEQYF. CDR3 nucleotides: TGTGCCAGTAGTTCGCGTTTAGGGGGCTTCTACGAGCAGTACTTC.

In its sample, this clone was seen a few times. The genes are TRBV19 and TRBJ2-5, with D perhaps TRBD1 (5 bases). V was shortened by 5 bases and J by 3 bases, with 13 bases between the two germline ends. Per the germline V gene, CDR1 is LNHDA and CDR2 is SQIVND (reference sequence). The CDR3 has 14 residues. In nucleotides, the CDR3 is TGTGCCAGTAGTGACCACAGGAGAAAAGAGACCCAGTACTTC. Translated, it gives CASSDHRRKETQYF.

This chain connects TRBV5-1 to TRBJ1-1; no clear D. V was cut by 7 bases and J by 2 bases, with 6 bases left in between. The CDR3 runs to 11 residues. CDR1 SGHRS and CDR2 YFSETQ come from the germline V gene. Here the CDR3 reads CASRGNTEAFF. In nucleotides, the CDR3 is TGCGCCAGCCGGGGAAACACTGAAGCTTTCTTT.

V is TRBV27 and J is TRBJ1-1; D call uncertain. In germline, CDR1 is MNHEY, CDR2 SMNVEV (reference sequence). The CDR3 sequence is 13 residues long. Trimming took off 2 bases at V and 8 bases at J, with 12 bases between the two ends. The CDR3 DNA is TGTGCCAGCAGTTTACCCCCCCCCGGGGAAGCTTTCTTT. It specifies CASSLPPPGEAFF.

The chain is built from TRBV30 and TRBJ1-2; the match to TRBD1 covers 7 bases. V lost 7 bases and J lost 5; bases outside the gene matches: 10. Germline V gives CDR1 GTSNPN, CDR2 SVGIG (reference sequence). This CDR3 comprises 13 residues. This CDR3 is CASQGGKHYGYTF. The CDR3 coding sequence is TGTGCCTCGCAGGGGGGCAAGCATTATGGCTACACCTTC. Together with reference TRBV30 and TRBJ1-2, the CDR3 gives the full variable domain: SQTIHQWPATLVQPVGSPLSLECTVEGTSNPNLYWYRQAAGRGLQLLFYSVGIGQISSEVPQNLSASRPQDRQFILSSKKLLLSDSGFYLCASQGGKHYGYTFGSGTRLTVV.

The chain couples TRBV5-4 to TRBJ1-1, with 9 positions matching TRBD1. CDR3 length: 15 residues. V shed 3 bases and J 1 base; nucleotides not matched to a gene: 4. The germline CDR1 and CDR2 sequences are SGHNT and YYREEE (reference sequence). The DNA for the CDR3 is TGTGCCAGCAGCTCGCCGGGACAGGGGAACACTGAAGCTTTCTTT. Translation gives CASSSPGQGNTEAFF.

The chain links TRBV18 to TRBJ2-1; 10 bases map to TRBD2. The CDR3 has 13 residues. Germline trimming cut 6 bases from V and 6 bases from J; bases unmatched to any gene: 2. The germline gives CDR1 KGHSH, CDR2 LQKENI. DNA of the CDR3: TGTGCCAGCTCTCCTAGCGGGGGCAATGAGCAGTTCTTC. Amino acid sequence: CASSPSGGNEQFF.

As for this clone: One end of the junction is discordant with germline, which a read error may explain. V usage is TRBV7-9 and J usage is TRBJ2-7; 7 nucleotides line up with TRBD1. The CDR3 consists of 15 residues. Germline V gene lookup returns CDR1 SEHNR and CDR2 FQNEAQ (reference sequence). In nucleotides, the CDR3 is TGTTCCAGCAGCTTAGGGGGCACAGTGCTGGACGAGCAGTACTTC. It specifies CSSSLGGTVLDEQYF.

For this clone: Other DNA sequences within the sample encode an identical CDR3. CDR3 DNA sequence: TGTGCCAGCAGCTTAGGGGGGCAGGGTACTGAAGCTTTCTTT. Its protein product is CASSLGGQGTEAFF. The V call is TRBV7-6, the J call TRBJ1-1, with D perhaps TRBD1 (6 bases). Germline V CDR1 and CDR2: SGHVS, FNYEAQ. V was cut by 1 base and J by 5 bases, with 11 bases left in between. This CDR3 region has 14 residues. Full variable domain (rest looked up from reference TRBV7-6 and TRBJ1-1): GAGVSQSPRYKVTKRGQDVALRCDPISGHVSLYWYRQALGQGPEFLTYFNYEAQQDKSGLPNDRFSAERPEGSISTLTIQRTEQRDSAMYRCASSLGGQGTEAFFGQGTRLTVV.

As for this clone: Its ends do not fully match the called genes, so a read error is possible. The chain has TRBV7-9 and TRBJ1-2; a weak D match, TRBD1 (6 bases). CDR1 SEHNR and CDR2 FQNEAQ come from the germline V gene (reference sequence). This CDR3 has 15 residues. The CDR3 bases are TGTTCCAGCAGCTTAGATGGTCAGGGGCCGTCTGGCTACACCTTC. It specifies CSSSLDGQGPSGYTF. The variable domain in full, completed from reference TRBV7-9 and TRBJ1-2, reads DTGVSQNPRHKITKRGQNVTFRCDPISEHNRLYWYRQTLGQGPEFLTYFQNEAQLEKSRLLSDRFSAERPKGSFSTLEIQRTEQGDSAMYLCSSSLDGQGPSGYTFGSGTRLTVV.

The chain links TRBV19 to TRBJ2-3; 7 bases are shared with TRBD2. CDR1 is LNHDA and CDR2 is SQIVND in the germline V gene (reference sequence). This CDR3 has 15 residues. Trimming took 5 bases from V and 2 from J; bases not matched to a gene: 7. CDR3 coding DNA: TGTGCCAGTAGTTTCGGACTAGTCGACACAGATACGCAGTATTTT. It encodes CASSFGLVDTDTQYF.

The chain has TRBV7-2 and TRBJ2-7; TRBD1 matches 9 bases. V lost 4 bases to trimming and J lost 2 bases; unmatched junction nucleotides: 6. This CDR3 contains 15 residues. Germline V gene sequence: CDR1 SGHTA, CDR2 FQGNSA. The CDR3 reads CASSSPDRGTYEQYF. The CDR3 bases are TGTGCCAGCAGCTCTCCGGACAGGGGTACCTACGAGCAGTACTTC.

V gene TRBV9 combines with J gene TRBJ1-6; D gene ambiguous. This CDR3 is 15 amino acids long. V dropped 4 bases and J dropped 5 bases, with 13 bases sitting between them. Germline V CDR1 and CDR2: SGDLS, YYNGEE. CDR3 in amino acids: CASSPSGRHNSPLHF. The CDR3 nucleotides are TGTGCCAGCAGCCCCTCCGGTCGCCATAATTCACCCCTCCACTTT.